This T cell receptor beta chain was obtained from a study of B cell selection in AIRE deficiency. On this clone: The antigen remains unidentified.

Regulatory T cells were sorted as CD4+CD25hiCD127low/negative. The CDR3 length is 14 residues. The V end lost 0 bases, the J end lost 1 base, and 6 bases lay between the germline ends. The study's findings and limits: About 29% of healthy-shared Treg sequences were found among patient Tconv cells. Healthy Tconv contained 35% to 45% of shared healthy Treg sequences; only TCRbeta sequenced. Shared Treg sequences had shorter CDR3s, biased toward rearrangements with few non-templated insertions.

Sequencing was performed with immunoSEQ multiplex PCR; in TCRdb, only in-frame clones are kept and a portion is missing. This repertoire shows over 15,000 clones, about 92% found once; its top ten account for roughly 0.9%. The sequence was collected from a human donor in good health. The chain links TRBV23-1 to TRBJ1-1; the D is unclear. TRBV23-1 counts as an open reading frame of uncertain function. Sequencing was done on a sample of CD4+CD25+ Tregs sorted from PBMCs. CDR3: CASSQSSTNTEAFF. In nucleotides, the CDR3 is TGCGCCAGCAGTCAATCTTCAACGAACACTGAAGCTTTCTTT.